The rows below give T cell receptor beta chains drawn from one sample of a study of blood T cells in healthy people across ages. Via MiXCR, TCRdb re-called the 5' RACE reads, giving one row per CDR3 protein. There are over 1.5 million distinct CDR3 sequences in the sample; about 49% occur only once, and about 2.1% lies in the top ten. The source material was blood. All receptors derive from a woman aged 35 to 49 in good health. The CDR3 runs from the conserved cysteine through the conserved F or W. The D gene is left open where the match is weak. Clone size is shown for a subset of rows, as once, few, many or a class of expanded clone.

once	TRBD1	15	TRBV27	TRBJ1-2	TGTGCCAGCAGTTCCGCCGGGACAGGGGGTCGTGGCTACACCTTC	CASSSAGTGGRGYTF
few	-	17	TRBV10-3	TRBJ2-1	TGTGCCATCAGTGAGTTCCTGGCACAGAGCTCCTACAATGAGCAGTTCTTC	CAISEFLAQSSYNEQFF
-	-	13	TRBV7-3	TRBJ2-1	TGTGCCAGCAGCTCCACATTCTACAATGAGCAGTTCTTC	CASSSTFYNEQFF
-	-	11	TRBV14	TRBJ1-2	TGTGCCAGCAGCCCCGGCCCGGTCTACACCTTC	CASSPGPVYTF
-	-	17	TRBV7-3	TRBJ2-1	TGTGCCAGCAGCTTAGCCCCTCTCGCAGGGCGGAACAATGAGCAGTTCTTC	CASSLAPLAGRNNEQFF
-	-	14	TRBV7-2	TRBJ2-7	TGTGCCAGCAGTTTGGGTTTTGGGGTCCACGAGCAGTACTTC	CASSLGFGVHEQYF
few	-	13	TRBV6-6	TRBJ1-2	TGTGCCAGCATGAATGTTGGGGGAAATGGCTACACCTTC	CASMNVGGNGYTF
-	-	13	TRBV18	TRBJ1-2	TGTGCCAGCTCACCTTTACTGGCGGATGGCTACACCTTC	CASSPLLADGYTF
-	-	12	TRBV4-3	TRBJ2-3	TGCGCCAGCAGCCACGACTGGGCCGCGCAGTATTTT	CASSHDWAAQYF
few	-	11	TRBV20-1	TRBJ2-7	TGCAGTGCTAGCCGTCTGGGCGAGCAGTACTTC	CSASRLGEQYF
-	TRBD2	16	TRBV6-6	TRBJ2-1	TGTGCCAGCAGTTCCCTAGCGGGGGGCCTCGTAGGGGAGCAGTTCTTC	CASSSLAGGLVGEQFF
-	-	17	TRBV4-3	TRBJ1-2	TGCGTCAGCAGCCAATCGGTGGGAGGGGGAGGCCTCTATGGCTACACCTTC	CVSSQSVGGGGLYGYTF
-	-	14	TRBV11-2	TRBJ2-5	TGTGCCAGCACCCGTGACAGAACTCAAGAGACCCAGTACTTC	CASTRDRTQETQYF
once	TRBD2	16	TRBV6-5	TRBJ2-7	TGTGCCAGCAGTTACTCTGGACGGGGGGGCCGGTACGAGCAGTACTTC	CASSYSGRGGRYEQYF
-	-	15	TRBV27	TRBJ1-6	TGTGCCAGCAGCGACAGTTACTCCTATAATTCACCCCTCCACTTT	CASSDSYSYNSPLHF
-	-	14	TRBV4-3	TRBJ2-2	TGCGCCAGCAGCCAACGAGGGGGATACGGGGAGCTGTTTTTT	CASSQRGGYGELFF
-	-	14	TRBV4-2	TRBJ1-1	TGTGCCAGCAGCCAAATCTCTGGGAACACTGAAGCTTTCTTT	CASSQISGNTEAFF
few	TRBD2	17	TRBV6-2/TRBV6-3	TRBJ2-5	TGTGCCATCAGTCGACGGATTAGCGGGGGTGGAAGAGAGACCCAGTACTTC	CAISRRISGGGRETQYF
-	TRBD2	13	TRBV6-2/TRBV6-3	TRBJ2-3	TGTGCCAGCAGCCCGGGGGGGTTGGATACGCAGTATTTT	CASSPGGLDTQYF
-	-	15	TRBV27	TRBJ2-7	TGTGCCAGCAGTTTATCCCAGGCCGTCCCCACCGAGCAGTACTTC	CASSLSQAVPTEQYF
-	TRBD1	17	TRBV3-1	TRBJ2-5	TGTGCCAGCAGCCCGGGACAGCTACACAACGGACGAGAGACCCAGTACTTC	CASSPGQLHNGRETQYF
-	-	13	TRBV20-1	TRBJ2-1	TGCAGTGCTACAGGGGATAGGGACAATGAGCAGTTCTTC	CSATGDRDNEQFF
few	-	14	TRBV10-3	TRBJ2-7	TGTGCCATCAGTGAGTCGAACGGGGCCTACGAGCAGTACTTC	CAISESNGAYEQYF
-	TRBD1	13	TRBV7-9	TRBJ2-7	TGTGCCAGCAGCTCCGTGACAGGGTACGAGCAGTACTTC	CASSSVTGYEQYF